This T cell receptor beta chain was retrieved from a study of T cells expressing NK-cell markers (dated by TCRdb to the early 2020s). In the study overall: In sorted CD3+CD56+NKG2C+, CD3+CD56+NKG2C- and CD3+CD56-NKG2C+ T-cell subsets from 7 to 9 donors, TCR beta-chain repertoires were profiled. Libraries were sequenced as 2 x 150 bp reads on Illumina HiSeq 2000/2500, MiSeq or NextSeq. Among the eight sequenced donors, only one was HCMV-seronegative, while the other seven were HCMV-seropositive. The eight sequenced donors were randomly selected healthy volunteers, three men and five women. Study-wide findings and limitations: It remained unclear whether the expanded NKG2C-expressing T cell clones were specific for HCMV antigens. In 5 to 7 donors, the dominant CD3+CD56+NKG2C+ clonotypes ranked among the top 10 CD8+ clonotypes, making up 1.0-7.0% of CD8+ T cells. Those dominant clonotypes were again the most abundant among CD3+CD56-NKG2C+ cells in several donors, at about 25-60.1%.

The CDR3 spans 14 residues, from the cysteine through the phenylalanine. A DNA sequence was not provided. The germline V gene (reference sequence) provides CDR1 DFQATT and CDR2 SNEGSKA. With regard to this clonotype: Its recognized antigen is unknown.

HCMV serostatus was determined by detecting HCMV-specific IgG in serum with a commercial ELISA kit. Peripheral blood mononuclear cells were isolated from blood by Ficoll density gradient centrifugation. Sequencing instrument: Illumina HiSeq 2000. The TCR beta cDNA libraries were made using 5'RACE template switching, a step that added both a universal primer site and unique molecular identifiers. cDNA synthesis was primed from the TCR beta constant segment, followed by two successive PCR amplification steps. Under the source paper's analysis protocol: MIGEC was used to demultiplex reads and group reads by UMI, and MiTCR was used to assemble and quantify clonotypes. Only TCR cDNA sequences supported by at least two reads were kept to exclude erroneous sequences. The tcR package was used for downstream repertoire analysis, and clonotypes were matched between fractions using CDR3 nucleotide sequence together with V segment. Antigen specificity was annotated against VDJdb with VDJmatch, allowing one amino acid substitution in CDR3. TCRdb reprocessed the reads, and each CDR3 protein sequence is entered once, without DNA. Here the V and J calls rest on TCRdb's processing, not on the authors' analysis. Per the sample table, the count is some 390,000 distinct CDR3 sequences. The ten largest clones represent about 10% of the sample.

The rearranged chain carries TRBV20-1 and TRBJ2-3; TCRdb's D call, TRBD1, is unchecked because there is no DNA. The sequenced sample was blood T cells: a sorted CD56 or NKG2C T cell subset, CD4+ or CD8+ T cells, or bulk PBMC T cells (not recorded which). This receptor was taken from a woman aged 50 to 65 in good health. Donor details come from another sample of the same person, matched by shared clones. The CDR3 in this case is CSAPLAEEADTQYF.